Included here is one TCR beta chain sequence, with context. The antigen is not known. The sample comes from a study of cytomegalovirus exposure and HLA in healthy donors. Study observations and caveats: As was reported, the classifier diagnosed cytomegalovirus status with high specificity and sensitivity. Some 150 TCR beta chains were listed as cytomegalovirus-associated. For most subjects, TCR beta sequences were reported to predict HLA-A and HLA-B alleles with accuracy. A later analysis showed that HLA-associated TCR beta chains had undergone more clonal expansion than equally common others.

60 Vbeta and 13 Jbeta primers were used in PCR. Method: immunoSEQ multiplex PCR; TCRdb's copy keeps in-frame clones and lacks some. The sample has approximately 150,000 clones; roughly 72% are singletons. V was pared by 0 bases and J by 6 bases, with 11 bases between. Germline V gene sequence: CDR1 SGHRS, CDR2 YFSETQ. The CDR3 runs 14 residues. V usage is TRBV5-1 and J usage is TRBJ2-3; the D gene is possibly TRBD2 (6 bases). Source material: PBMCs. The TCR sequence derives from a man aged 40-55 years in good health and CMV-seronegative. This CDR3 reads CASSLASVDDTQYF. The DNA for the CDR3 is TGCGCCAGCAGCTTGGCTAGCGTCGATGATACGCAGTATTTT.